The 8 T cell receptor beta chains presented below share a single source sample, sequenced in a study of blood T cells in healthy people across ages. Sample-barcoded 5' priming and a J-beta primer mix drove a second PCR of roughly 6 to 12 cycles. TCRdb analysed the 5' RACE reads with MiXCR anew, one entry per CDR3 protein. The sample lists around 990,000 distinct CDR3 sequences; under 40% were seen once. The sample comprised blood. Source of these receptors: a man younger than 35 in good health.

This chain joins TRBV29-1 and TRBJ2-2; unclear D gene. The germline V gene encodes CDR1 SQVTM and CDR2 ANQGSEA. Trimming stripped 8 bases from V and 3 bases from J, with 7 bases between. The CDR3 is 11 amino acids. The chain's CDR3 is CSTSDTGELFF. The CDR3 bases are TGCAGCACTTCCGACACCGGGGAGCTGTTTTTT.

The chain carries TRBV3-1 and TRBJ2-3; the D gene is possibly TRBD1 (6 bases). Looked up from germline, CDR1 is LGHDT and CDR2 is YNNKEL (reference sequence). This CDR3 region has 14 residues. The ends were cut back, 1 base at V and 8 bases at J, with 13 bases in the middle. The CDR3 DNA is TGTGCCAGCAGCCAAGGACAGGCCGCTGGTACGCAGTATTTT. Encoded protein: CASSQGQAAGTQYF.

The CDR3 bases are TGTGCCAGCAGCTCCGGACAGGTCGGGGATGAAAAACTGTTTTTT. Translation gives CASSSGQVGDEKLFF. The V and J genes are TRBV5-4 and TRBJ1-4, with TRBD1 matching over 7 bases. With V trimmed by 3 bases and J by 6 bases, 8 bases remained unmatched. This CDR3 contains 15 residues. The germline V gene has CDR1 SGHNT and CDR2 YYREEE (reference sequence). Complete variable domain (other parts from reference TRBV5-4 and TRBJ1-4): ETGVTQSPTHLIKTRGQQVTLRCSSQSGHNTVSWYQQALGQGPQFIFQYYREEENGRGNFPPRFSGLQFPNYSSELNVNALELDDSALYLCASSSGQVGDEKLFFGSGTQLSVL.

The chain links TRBV6-2 or TRBV6-3 to TRBJ1-1, with TRBD1 as a possible D gene (5 bases). Germline V gene data show CDR1 as MNHEY and CDR2 as SVGEGT. This CDR3 region has 18 residues. V lost 5 bases to trimming and J lost 2 bases, with 24 bases between them. For the CDR3, the DNA is TGTGCCAGCAGTACCTTAGCCTTTACGGACAAGTTTAACACTGAAGCTTTCTTT. It codes for CASSTLAFTDKFNTEAFF.

The J gene is TRBJ1-5, the V gene TRBV6-2 or TRBV6-3; weak D call: TRBD1 (6 bases). V was shortened by 6 bases and J by 3 bases, with 12 bases between the two germline ends. This CDR3 region has 14 residues. The germline V gene encodes CDR1 MNHEY and CDR2 SVGEGT. In DNA form, the CDR3 reads TGTGCCAGCAGGGGGCCGGGGGCCAATCAGCCCCAGCATTTT. It yields the protein CASRGPGANQPQHF.

The chain couples TRBV4-3 to TRBJ1-2, with D possibly TRBD1 on 5 matching bases. This CDR3 spans 18 amino acids. Deletions cut 3 bases from V and 5 bases from J, with 25 bases between. CDR1 is LGHNA, CDR2 YSLEER, per germline. CDR3: CASSHLNRGSRLRYGYTF. The DNA of the CDR3 is TGCGCCAGCAGCCACCTCAACCGGGGGTCCAGGCTTCGTTATGGCTACACCTTC.

For the CDR3, the DNA is TGTGCCAGCAGCAACCGGGACAGCTCCTACAATGAGCAGTTCTTC. This codes for CASSNRDSSYNEQFF. The rearrangement joins TRBV7-9 to TRBJ2-1, with 7 nucleotides matching TRBD1. J was trimmed by 0 bases and V by 5 bases; bases with no gene match: 4. CDR1 and CDR2 from the germline V gene are SEHNR and FQNEAQ (reference sequence). The length of the CDR3 is 15 residues.

The chain uses TRBV7-2 and TRBJ2-4; no definite D call. V was clipped by 4 bases and J by 8 bases, with 12 bases between them. The CDR3 totals 13 residues. Germline-derived CDR1 and CDR2 are SGHTA and FQGNSA. CDR3 sequence reads: CASSSGWVDIQYF. The CDR3 bases are TGTGCCAGCAGCTCAGGTTGGGTGGACATTCAGTACTTC. The whole variable domain, filled in from reference TRBV7-2 and TRBJ2-4, reads GAGVSQSPSNKVTEKGKDVELRCDPISGHTALYWYRQSLGQGLEFLIYFQGNSAPDKSGLPSDRFSAERTGGSVSTLTIQRTQQEDSAVYLCASSSGWVDIQYFGAGTRLSVL.